One sample yielded the 5 T cell receptor beta chains listed below, sequenced in a study of cytomegalovirus exposure and HLA in healthy donors. The study ran its PCR with 60 Vbeta and 13 Jbeta primers. Clones were read by immunoSEQ multiplex PCR, and TCRdb kept only the in-frame ones, dropping some. The sample lists 150,000 to 200,000 clones; nearly 70% were seen once. The specimen sequenced was PBMCs. Receptors were obtained from a man aged 30-40 years in good health and CMV-seropositive.

The chain couples TRBV2 to TRBJ2-3; TRBD2 is a possible D gene (5 bases). The ends were cut back, 8 bases at V and 0 bases at J, with 18 bases in the middle. CDR1 is SNHLY, CDR2 FYNNEI, per germline. The CDR3 runs to 16 residues. The CDR3 is CASGGTTEPSTDTQYF. CDR3 DNA sequence: TGTGCCAGCGGAGGAACCACAGAGCCTAGCACAGATACGCAGTATTTT.

This chain joins TRBV5-4 and TRBJ1-2, with 8 nucleotides matching TRBD1. The V segment lost 2 bases and the J segment 8 bases; nucleotides outside the gene matches: 11. Germline V gene lookup returns CDR1 SGHNT and CDR2 YYREEE (reference sequence). The CDR3 covers 15 residues. Written as DNA, the CDR3 is TGTGCCAGCAGCTTTAGTTCGGGACAGGACATGGGCTACACCTTC. This sequence encodes CASSFSSGQDMGYTF.

The sample holds one count of this clone. This CDR3 is also generated by other DNA sequences in the sample. This sequence joins TRBV28 and TRBJ2-7; 9 nucleotides line up with TRBD2. Germline lookup yields CDR1 MDHEN and CDR2 SYDVKM. V lost 4 bases to trimming and J lost 2 bases; unmatched junction nucleotides: 3. The CDR3 is made up of 14 amino acids. The CDR3 DNA sequence: TGTGCCAGCAGTTCAGCGGGAGGTCCCTACGAGCAGTACTTC. This gives the protein CASSSAGGPYEQYF.

The rearrangement joins TRBV5-1 to TRBJ1-2, with 7 bases aligning to TRBD1. V gave up 6 bases and J gave up 9 bases; unmatched junction bases: 20. The germline V gene has CDR1 SGHRS and CDR2 YFSETQ. The CDR3 consists of 16 residues. CDR3: CASTPEPGQQTESYTF. For the CDR3, the DNA is TGCGCCAGCACTCCAGAGCCGGGACAGCAAACAGAAAGCTACACCTTC.

The count of this clone is one. The V call is TRBV9, the J call TRBJ1-5, with TRBD1 matching 7 bases. The CDR3 has 16 residues. Germline V gene sequence: CDR1 SGDLS, CDR2 YYNGEE. J gave up 4 bases and V 0 bases, and 7 bases lay outside the gene matches. This CDR3 is CASSVGGDRGNQPQHF. The CDR3 DNA follows: TGTGCCAGCAGCGTAGGCGGGGACAGAGGTAATCAGCCCCAGCATTTT.